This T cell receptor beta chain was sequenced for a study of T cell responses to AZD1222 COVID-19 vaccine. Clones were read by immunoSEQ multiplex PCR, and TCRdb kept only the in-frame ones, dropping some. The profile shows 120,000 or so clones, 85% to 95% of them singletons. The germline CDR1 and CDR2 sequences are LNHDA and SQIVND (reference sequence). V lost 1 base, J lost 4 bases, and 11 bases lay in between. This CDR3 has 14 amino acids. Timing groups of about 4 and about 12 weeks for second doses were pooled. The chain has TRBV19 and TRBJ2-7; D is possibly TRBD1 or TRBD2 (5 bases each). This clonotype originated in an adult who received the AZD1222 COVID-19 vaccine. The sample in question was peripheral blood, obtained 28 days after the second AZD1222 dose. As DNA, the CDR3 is TGTGCCAGTAGTATAGGAGGGACCCTTTACGAGCAGTACTTC. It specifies CASSIGGTLYEQYF.